This T cell receptor beta chain was found in a study of cytomegalovirus exposure and HLA in healthy donors. Study background: Earlier, 100 million to 120 million unique TCR beta sequences were recovered from about 179 million T cells by an analysis. HLA-typed donors contributed about 85 million unique TCRs, which were held in an early data release. Assignment to the Caucasian-associated ancestry cluster applied to more than 75% of the approximately 370 genotyped donors. General study points: Several V segments, TRBV6-2 and TRBV6-3 among them, could not be told apart and were dropped.

Remarks on this clone: Its antigen is not identified.

PCR amplification relied on 60 Vbeta primers (plus 13 Jbeta primers). Measured with immunoSEQ multiplex PCR; TCRdb has only the in-frame clones, and not every one. The table includes about 100,000 clones, around two thirds detected once. The V gene's germline CDR1 is LGHNT and CDR2 FRNRAP. This CDR3 is built from 14 residues. Trimming cost V 6 bases and J 4 bases, with 15 bases left between them. The sequence came from a woman aged 40-49 years in good health and CMV-seropositive. The J gene is TRBJ1-1, the V gene TRBV12-5, with unresolved D. The specimen sequenced was PBMCs. This CDR3 is CASGAEGFGTEAFF. The CDR3 DNA reads TGTGCTAGTGGAGCTGAGGGTTTTGGCACTGAAGCTTTCTTT.